The T cell receptor (beta chain) under discussion was sequenced for a study of blood T cell repertoires in COVID-19. Study-level information: Donors in the United States, Italy and Spain gave samples during acute or convalescent COVID-19.

In the source study's methods: It was from reference gene primer amplification that nucleated cell counts were estimated. Profiled with immunoSEQ multiplex PCR; TCRdb holds only in-frame clones, not every one. D and trimming were read from the DNA, whereas the V and J calls and clone size are those reported in that table. The sample consists of roughly 66,000 clones, around 90% of them appearing once. The CDR3 covers 17 residues. Trimming removed 4 bases from V and 6 bases from J; junction bases left unmatched: 8. Germline V lookup: CDR1 SGHNT, CDR2 YYREEE (reference sequence). This clone was detected only once.

Input material: peripheral blood. The chain recombines TRBV5-4 with TRBJ2-3, with 16 bases identical to TRBD2. This TCR derives from a human donor in a cohort sampled during active COVID-19. CDR3 in amino acids: CASSRGLAGGPGDTQYF. CDR3 DNA: TGTGCCAGCAGCAGGGGACTAGCGGGGGGGCCTGGGGATACGCAGTATTTT.